This entry lists 2 T cell receptor beta chains sequenced from one sample in a study of response to subunit inactivated influenza vaccine. Via MiXCR, TCRdb re-called the RT-PCR reads, giving one row per CDR3 protein. The sample lists roughly 160,000 distinct CDR3 sequences, around 11% seen once, with approximately 39% in the top ten. The sequences come from CD8+ T cells sorted from PBMCs, collected less than 25 months after vaccination. The receptors were gathered from a man between 50 and 70 years old who received an inactivated influenza vaccine.

This clonotype was found a few times. The rearrangement links TRBV6-2 or TRBV6-3 to TRBJ2-7; no reliable D call. This CDR3 is 12 amino acids long. The ends were cut back, 7 bases at V and 1 base at J, with 8 bases in the middle. The V gene's germline CDR1 is MNHEY and CDR2 SVGEGT. Here the CDR3 DNA reads TGTGCCAGCAAGGAGTATTCCTACGAGCAGTACTTC. The encoded protein is CASKEYSYEQYF.

J is TRBJ1-1 and V is TRBV20-1; D remains ambiguous. The CDR3 runs 15 residues. The V gene lost 5 bases and the J gene lost 8 bases, with 24 bases spanning the gap. Looked up from germline, CDR1 is DFQATT and CDR2 is SNEGSKA (reference sequence). The CDR3 region has the DNA TGCAGTGCTTCCCAGTTCCGGGATTTCCCTTGGGAAGCTTTCTTT. This translates into CSASQFRDFPWEAFF.